This TCR beta chain was recovered during a study of blood T cell repertoires in COVID-19. Study-wide background: Italy, Spain and the United States were the sources of the convalescent and acute COVID-19 samples. PBMCs, B-cell-depleted T cells, or T cells provided the cDNA or gDNA that made up the material.

The CDR3 spans 15 residues. The germline V gene encodes CDR1 SGHAT and CDR2 FQNNGV. Trimming stripped 1 base from V and 3 bases from J, with 10 bases between. Original methodology: It was from reference gene primer amplification that nucleated cell counts were estimated. TCRdb's table, derived via immunoSEQ multiplex PCR, lists solely in-frame clones and lacks some. That table furnishes V, J and clone size, whereas the DNA furnished D and trimming. In the table there are 180,000 or so clones, around 78% of which are singletons. The receptor comes from a woman of 80 years or more with active or convalescent COVID-19. V gene TRBV11-2 combines with J gene TRBJ1-5; D gene ambiguous. The source material was peripheral blood. CDR3 in DNA: TGTGCCAGCAGCTTAGGAGTCCGGGACAATCAGCCCCAGCATTTT. Translating gives CASSLGVRDNQPQHF.